These 8 T cell receptor beta chains were sequenced from one sample in a study of metastatic and nonmetastatic thyroid tumors. The entire patient cohort was treatment-naive prior to thyroid surgery. TCRdb re-called clones via MiXCR from the PCR reads. Among roughly 29,000 clones listed, about 25% were seen once. The sample taken for sequencing was blood. The receptors derive from a female donor with papillary thyroid cancer or a benign thyroid nodule (not recorded which). Some clones in this sample may be carry-over from other donors' samples.

As to this clone: The junction departs from germline at one end; a sequencing error may be responsible. The CDR3 spells CASSIVRGNQPQDF. The CDR3 coding sequence is TGTGCCAGTAGTATCGTCCGGGGCAATCAGCCCCAGGATTTT. The genes are TRBV19 and TRBJ1-5; D may be TRBD1 (5 bases). The germline V gene encodes CDR1 LNHDA and CDR2 SQIVND (reference sequence). CDR3 length: 14 residues.

J is TRBJ1-1 and V is TRBV6-2 or TRBV6-3; 7 positions agree with TRBD1. V was clipped by 7 bases and J by 2 bases; unmatched bases: 10. Germline assignment: CDR1 MNHEY and CDR2 SVGEGT. CDR3 length: 15 residues. The CDR3 sequence is CASIPHRGLNTEAFF. The CDR3 DNA is TGTGCCAGCATTCCGCACAGGGGTCTTAACACTGAAGCTTTCTTT.

This chain uses TRBV24-1 with TRBJ2-7, with D perhaps matching TRBD1 or TRBD2 (6 bases each). Germline values: CDR1 KGHDR, CDR2 SFDVKD. V was trimmed by 11 bases and J by 6 bases, leaving 19 bases between them. CDR3 length: 13 residues. Written as DNA, the CDR3 is TGTGCCAATGAGGGGGGCCTCGGAAGCGAGCAGTACTTC. Protein sequence: CANEGGLGSEQYF.

V and J are TRBV7-2 and TRBJ2-4; D is perhaps TRBD1 (6 bases). The CDR3 is 14 residues long. Between the trimmed V and J ends, which lost 6 bases and 8 bases, there was a span of 17 bases. Germline-derived CDR1 and CDR2 are SGHTA and FQGNSA. CDR3 in amino acids: CASRSKGVGDIQYF. As DNA, the CDR3 is TGTGCCAGCAGATCCAAGGGGGTTGGGGACATTCAGTACTTC.

Ten or more counts support this clone. This rearrangement joins TRBV5-6 to TRBJ2-3; 8 positions match TRBD2. The trim removed 0 bases at V and 4 bases at J, leaving 13 bases unmatched. CDR1 is SGHDT and CDR2 is YYEEEE in the germline V gene. This CDR3 comprises 18 residues. The CDR3 loop is CASSLGDSGTAWADTQYF. The CDR3 bases are TGTGCCAGCAGCTTGGGGGATAGCGGGACGGCTTGGGCAGATACGCAGTATTTT.

On this clone: The junction and the germline gene differ at one end; a read error may be behind it. This chain joins TRBV9 and TRBJ2-1; a weak D match, TRBD2 (5 bases). Germline CDR1 and CDR2: SGDLS and YYNGEE. The CDR3 runs to 15 residues. The CDR3 region is CACSIGISVNSVQFF. CDR3 coding DNA: TGTGCCTGCAGTATTGGGATTAGCGTCAACAGTGTGCAGTTCTTC.

As regards this clone: A much larger clone lies one base from this, so it may be a read error. This chain connects TRBV5-8 to TRBJ1-5, with D possibly TRBD1 on 6 matching bases. Per the germline V gene, CDR1 is SGHTS and CDR2 is YDEGEE. This CDR3 is built from 15 residues. This chain's CDR3 is CAISLGGHNNQPQHF. CDR3 nucleotides: TGCGCCATCAGCTTGGGGGGGCATAACAATCAGCCCCAGCATTTT.

This clone was counted at least ten times. The chain links TRBV7-3 to TRBJ2-1, with 8 bases matching TRBD2. CDR1 and CDR2 (germline): SGHTA, FQGTGA. V lost 6 bases to trimming and J lost 8 bases; unmatched junction nucleotides: 12. The CDR3 consists of 15 residues. CDR3 loop: CASSPRLAPPHEQFF. The CDR3 DNA follows: TGTGCCAGCAGTCCAAGACTAGCGCCACCCCATGAGCAGTTCTTC.